This T cell receptor (beta chain) was captured in a study of blood T cell repertoires in COVID-19 (dated by TCRdb to 2018 to 2021). Notes on the research overall: Samples from collaborators originated in the United States, Italy and Spain and spanned both the acute and convalescent phases of COVID-19. The material from the prospective study consisted of cDNA or gDNA derived from T cells, B-cell-depleted T cells, or PBMCs. Deeply sampled blood TCRbeta repertoires from subjects exposed to, actively infected with, or recovered from COVID-19 were included in the dataset. Where available, HLA class I and class II types were obtained from metadata supplied by the sample provider rather than from assay-based typing. Nearly every sample came with metadata listing a de-identified subject ID, COVID-19 status, age in years and sex. A freely available public database, intended as a resource for researchers studying the immune response to SARS-CoV-2, is where the repertoires were released. Samples were obtained from the ongoing ImmuneRACE study (first 160 participants) and from 1,254 subjects provided by 6 global collaborators.

Participants in the prospective study were enrolled through a virtual design, were aged about 18 to 100 years, and lived in 20 to 30 United States geographic areas. Cohort assignment in the prospective study relied on participant-reported clinical history from a screening survey and a study questionnaire. A participant counted as exposed if, within 2 weeks of entering the study, that participant had been in contact with someone who had a PCR-confirmed or clinician-diagnosed COVID-19 case. Each participant in the prospective study had whole blood, serum and a nasopharyngeal or oropharyngeal swab collected by mobile phlebotomists. Additional blood draws and questionnaires over an approximately two-month period could optionally be provided by prospective study participants. Blood samples from the prospective study were shipped frozen or at room temperature prior to DNA extraction. Concerning this clone itself: The antigen it binds to is not known. The sample holds no much larger clone one base away, and base qualities are not on file.

General conclusions and limits of the study: Clinical and demographic metadata were provided uncurated, with the amount varying by source and participant.

TCRbeta CDR3 regions were amplified from genomic DNA using the immunoSEQ Assay, a bias-controlled multiplex PCR. The authors' analysis ran thus. Within the assay, amplification of reference gene primers was used to estimate how many nucleated cells each sample contained. To quantify the absolute abundance of each unique TCRbeta CDR3 rearrangement, sequence reads were collapsed and filtered. Productive Simpson clonality was computed per sample as the square root of Simpson's diversity index over productive rearrangements. TCRdb holds this immuneACCESS table with in-frame rearrangements only. Some clones are missing; in checked studies, unresolved V genes explain under half, and the rest has no known cause. D and trimming were read from the DNA, whereas the V and J calls and clone size are those reported in that table. The sample yields some 290,000 clones; over 90% were counted once. Of the sample, 3.5% to 5% is held by the ten largest clones.

CDR1 and CDR2, looked up from the germline V gene, are KGHSH and LQKENI. Taken from cysteine to phenylalanine, the CDR3 has 12 residues. Only CDR3 DNA remains: 36 bases, in frame from the first base. Relative to germline, V is 3 bases shorter and J is 6 bases shorter, with 8 bases between their ends. The source is a woman under 40 who had been exposed to COVID-19. Sequenced input: PBMCs or T cells enriched from blood (not recorded which). The sequence is built from TRBV18 and TRBJ1-2; no confident D gene assignment can be made. The CDR3 amino acid sequence is: CASSPQKDGYTF. At the DNA level, the sequence is TGTGCCAGCTCACCCCAGAAAGATGGCTACACCTTC.